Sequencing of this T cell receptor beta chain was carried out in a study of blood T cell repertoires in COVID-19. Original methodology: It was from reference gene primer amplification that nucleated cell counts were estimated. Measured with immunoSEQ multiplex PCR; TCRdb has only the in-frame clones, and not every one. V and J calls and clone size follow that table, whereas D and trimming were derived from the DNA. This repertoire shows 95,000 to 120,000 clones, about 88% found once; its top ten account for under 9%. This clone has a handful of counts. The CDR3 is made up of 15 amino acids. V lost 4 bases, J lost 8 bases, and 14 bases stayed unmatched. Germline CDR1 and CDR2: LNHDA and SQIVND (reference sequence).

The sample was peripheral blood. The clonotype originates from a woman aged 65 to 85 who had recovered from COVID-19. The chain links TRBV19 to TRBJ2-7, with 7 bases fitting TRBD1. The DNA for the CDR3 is TGTGCCAGTAGTAGATTAGACAGGGAAACCTCGAAGCAGTACTTC. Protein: CASSRLDRETSKQYF.